This TCR beta chain stems from a study of shared clonotypes between healthy human individuals. Clones were sequenced by immunoSEQ multiplex PCR, and TCRdb holds only the in-frame ones, with some missing. There are about 450,000 clones in the sample; around 79% occur only once, and about 13% lies in the top ten. The clonotype was recovered from a woman between 40 and 55 years old in good health. Some clones in this sample may be carry-over from other donors' samples. The sample was PBMCs.

The CDR3 loop is CASSLRQGANEKLFF. The DNA of the CDR3 is TGTGCCAGCAGCTTAAGACAGGGGGCAAATGAAAAACTGTTTTTT. The V call is TRBV7-9, the J call TRBJ1-4, with 10 bases identical to TRBD1. Per germline, CDR1 SEHNR and CDR2 FQNEAQ (reference sequence). The CDR3 has 15 residues. V gave up 2 bases and J gave up 5 bases; unmatched junction bases: 2.